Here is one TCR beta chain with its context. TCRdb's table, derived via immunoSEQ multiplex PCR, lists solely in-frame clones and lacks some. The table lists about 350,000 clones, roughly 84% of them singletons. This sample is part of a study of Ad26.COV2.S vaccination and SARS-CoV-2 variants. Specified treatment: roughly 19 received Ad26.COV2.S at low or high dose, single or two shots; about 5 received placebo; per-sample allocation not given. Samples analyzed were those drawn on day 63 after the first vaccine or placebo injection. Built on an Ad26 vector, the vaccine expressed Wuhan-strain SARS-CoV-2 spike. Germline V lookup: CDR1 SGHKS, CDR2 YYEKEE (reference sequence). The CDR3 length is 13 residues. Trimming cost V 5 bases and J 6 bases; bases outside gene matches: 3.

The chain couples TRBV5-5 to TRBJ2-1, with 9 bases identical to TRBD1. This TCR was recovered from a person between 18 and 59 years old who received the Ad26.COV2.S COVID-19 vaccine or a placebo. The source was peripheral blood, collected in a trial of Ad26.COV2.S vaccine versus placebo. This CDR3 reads CASRGQGFNEQFF. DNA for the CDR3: TGTGCCAGCAGGGGACAGGGTTTCAATGAGCAGTTCTTC.